This is a list of T cell receptor beta chains from one sample in a study of cytomegalovirus exposure and HLA in healthy donors. This table comes from immunoSEQ multiplex PCR, and its TCRdb copy is limited to in-frame clones, with some not included. The sample features 140,000 to 150,000 clones, with 0.85% to 1% in its top ten. The sequencing sample was made of PBMCs. Every receptor here comes from a male donor in good health and CMV-seronegative. CDR3s include the opening cysteine and the closing phenylalanine or tryptophan. The D gene is left open where the match is weak.

D gene,J gene,V gene,CDR3 DNA,CDR3 protein
NA,TRBJ2-3,TRBV7-2,TGTGCCAGCAGCTTAGAGAGGACAGATACGCAGTATTTT,CASSLERTDTQYF
NA,TRBJ1-5,TRBV5-5,TGTGCCAGCAGCTTGGTACGGGGGAGAGATCAGCCCCAGCATTTT,CASSLVRGRDQPQHF
NA,TRBJ1-5,TRBV10-2,TGCGCCAGCATGCTGGCAGGCGGGGATCAGCCCCAGCATTTT,CASMLAGGDQPQHF
NA,TRBJ1-2,TRBV19,TGTGCCAGTACCTCGGACAGCAACCTCTATGGCTACACCTTC,CASTSDSNLYGYTF
TRBD2,TRBJ2-1,TRBV18,TGTGCCAGCTCACCAATTAGCGGGGACTCCTACAATGAGCAGTTCTTC,CASSPISGDSYNEQFF
TRBD2,TRBJ2-1,TRBV30,TGTGCCTGGCTGGGGGGACTAGCGCCGAGCTCCGACAATGAGCAGTTCTTC,CAWLGGLAPSSDNEQFF
TRBD2,TRBJ2-7,TRBV10-3,TGTGCCGTGGGGACCGGGAGGACAACCTACGAGCAGTACTTC,CAVGTGRTTYEQYF
TRBD1,TRBJ1-6,TRBV7-8,TGTGCCAGCAGCTTACTCACCGTTAAGACAGGGCAGGGATCACCCCTCCACTTT,CASSLLTVKTGQGSPLHF
TRBD2,TRBJ2-2,TRBV19,TGTGCCAGTAGTGTACTAGCGGCCTCGAACACCGGGGAGCTGTTTTTT,CASSVLAASNTGELFF
NA,TRBJ1-1,TRBV6-5,TGTGCCAGCGGCGGACAAACGAACACTGAAGCTTTCTTT,CASGGQTNTEAFF
NA,TRBJ1-5,TRBV2,TGTGCCAGCACAGCGGGGGGCCTAAGGAATCAGCCCCAGCATTTT,CASTAGGLRNQPQHF
TRBD1,TRBJ2-7,TRBV2,TGTGCCAGCAAAAGACAGGGGAGCGCCTACGAGCAGTACTTC,CASKRQGSAYEQYF
TRBD1,TRBJ2-1,TRBV11-2,TGTGCCAGCAGCCCCCGTCCCGGGACAGGGAGTGAGCAGTTCTTC,CASSPRPGTGSEQFF
NA,TRBJ1-1,TRBV6-5,TGTGCCAGCAGCCCGGGCCAGGGCGGCACTGAAGCTTTCTTT,CASSPGQGGTEAFF
NA,TRBJ1-1,TRBV30,TGTGCCTGGAGTGAAATAAGGGGTGAAGCTTTCTTT,CAWSEIRGEAFF
TRBD2,TRBJ2-7,TRBV19,TGTGCCACCAGGACTAGCGGGGACTACGAGCAGTACTTC,CATRTSGDYEQYF
TRBD2,TRBJ2-1,TRBV29-1,TGCAGCGTACTAAGCGGGAGAAACTACAATGAGCAGTTCTTC,CSVLSGRNYNEQFF
NA,TRBJ1-6,TRBV27,TGTGCCAGCAGTTTAAGCGGGCGGTATAATTCACCCCTCCACTTT,CASSLSGRYNSPLHF
NA,TRBJ2-3,TRBV5-1,TGCGCCAGCAGCTTACCTGGAGGGGCCCTAGATACGCAGTATTTT,CASSLPGGALDTQYF
NA,TRBJ2-3,TRBV29-1,TGCAGCGTCATTTTGCGGAGGCGCACAGATACGCAGTATTTT,CSVILRRRTDTQYF
NA,TRBJ2-2,TRBV28,TGTGCCAGCAGCTTCCCCACCGGGGAGCTGTTTTTT,CASSFPTGELFF
NA,TRBJ1-2,TRBV19,TGTGCCAGTAGTATAGCAGGGCCCAAGGATGGCTACACCTTC,CASSIAGPKDGYTF
NA,TRBJ2-5,TRBV27,TGTGCCAGCAGTTTAACTTGGGGAGGCGCCCAAGAGACCCAGTACTTC,CASSLTWGGAQETQYF
TRBD2,TRBJ2-7,TRBV6-5,TGTGCCAGCAGCCCGACTAGCGGGATCCCCTACGAGCAGTACTTC,CASSPTSGIPYEQYF
NA,TRBJ2-2,TRBV7-9,TGTGCCAGCAGATCCGACAGTTACACCGGGGAGCTGTTTTTT,CASRSDSYTGELFF
NA,TRBJ1-6,TRBV7-6,TGTGCCAGCAGCCTCCGACAGAGCTCCTATAATTCACCCCTCCACTTT,CASSLRQSSYNSPLHF
NA,TRBJ2-6,TRBV29-1,TGCAGCGTTGACAGTGTACCTGGGGCCAACGTCCTGACTTTC,CSVDSVPGANVLTF
NA,TRBJ2-7,TRBV4-1,TGCGCCAGCAGCCAAGATCCGCGGACCTACGAGCAGTACTTC,CASSQDPRTYEQYF
NA,TRBJ1-5,TRBV19,TGTGCCAGTAGTATGGGGACGGGAGGCAATCAGCCCCAGCATTTT,CASSMGTGGNQPQHF
TRBD1,TRBJ1-4,TRBV6-5,TGTGCCAGCAGCTCTGAGACAGGGGGTGAAAAACTGTTTTTT,CASSSETGGEKLFF
NA,TRBJ1-1,TRBV18,TGTGCCAGCTCACCACTTAGCGCTGGGAACACTGAAGCTTTCTTT,CASSPLSAGNTEAFF
NA,TRBJ1-1,TRBV6-6,TGTGCCAGCAGCCACAGGGATCGCACTGAAGCTTTCTTT,CASSHRDRTEAFF
TRBD1,TRBJ2-1,TRBV13,TGTGCCAGCAGCGCCAGGGGGTACAATGAGCAGTTCTTC,CASSARGYNEQFF
NA,TRBJ1-5,TRBV4-2,TGTGCCAGCAGCCAAGTGGGGCCCAACAATCAGCCCCAGCATTTT,CASSQVGPNNQPQHF
NA,TRBJ2-1,TRBV30,TGTGCCTGGAGTGTGGCCCCCGACAATGAGCAGTTCTTC,CAWSVAPDNEQFF
TRBD2,TRBJ2-3,TRBV5-4,TGTGCCAGCAGCACCAGCGGGGGTGCAGATACGCAGTATTTT,CASSTSGGADTQYF
TRBD1,TRBJ2-7,TRBV6-6,TGTGCCAGCAGTTACTCTGCAGGGGGCGCAGGAAGCGAGCAGTACTTC,CASSYSAGGAGSEQYF
NA,TRBJ1-1,TRBV19,TGTGCCAGTAGTATCGGGAACACTGAAGCTTTCTTT,CASSIGNTEAFF
NA,TRBJ2-3,TRBV18,TGTGCCAGCTCACCAGCCCGTGGCGGGACTGGCACAGATACGCAGTATTTT,CASSPARGGTGTDTQYF
TRBD1,TRBJ1-1,TRBV2,TGTGCCAGCAGGGTTAGACAGGGGGCCGCGAACACTGAAGCTTTCTTT,CASRVRQGAANTEAFF
TRBD1,TRBJ2-7,TRBV5-5,TGTGCCAGCAGCTTACAGGGGTTGTCCTACGAGCAGTACTTC,CASSLQGLSYEQYF
NA,TRBJ2-7,TRBV27,TGTGCCAGCAGTTTGAAGAGCCCTTCCGAGGGGGGGGACGAGCAGTACTTC,CASSLKSPSEGGDEQYF
TRBD2,TRBJ2-1,TRBV29-1,TGCAGCGTTGCGAAGGGACTAGCGGGAGGTCCATCCAATGAGCAGTTCTTC,CSVAKGLAGGPSNEQFF
NA,TRBJ1-1,TRBV9,TGTGCCAGCAGCGTAACTCACTTCCGCACTGAAGCTTTCTTT,CASSVTHFRTEAFF
NA,TRBJ2-2,TRBV5-4,TGTGCCAGCAGCTTTCTCCAGGGCTACACCGGGGAGCTGTTTTTT,CASSFLQGYTGELFF